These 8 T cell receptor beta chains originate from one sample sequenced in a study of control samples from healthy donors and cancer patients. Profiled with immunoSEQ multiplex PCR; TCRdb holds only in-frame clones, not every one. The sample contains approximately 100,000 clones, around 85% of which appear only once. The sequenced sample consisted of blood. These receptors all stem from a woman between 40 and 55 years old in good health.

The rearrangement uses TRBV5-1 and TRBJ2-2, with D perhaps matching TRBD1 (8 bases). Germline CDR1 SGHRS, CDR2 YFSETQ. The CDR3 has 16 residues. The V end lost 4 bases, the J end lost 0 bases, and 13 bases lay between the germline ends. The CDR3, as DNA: TGCGCCAGCAGCCGGACAGGGAGGGCGAACACCGGGGAGCTGTTTTTT. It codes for CASSRTGRANTGELFF.

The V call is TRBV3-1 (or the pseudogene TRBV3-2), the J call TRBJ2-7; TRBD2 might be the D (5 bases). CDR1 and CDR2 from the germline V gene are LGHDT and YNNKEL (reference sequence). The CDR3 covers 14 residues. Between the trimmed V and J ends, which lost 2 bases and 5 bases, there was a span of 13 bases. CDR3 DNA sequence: TGTGCCAGCAGCCAACTAGCTAGAGAGGACGAGCAGTACTTC. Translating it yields CASSQLAREDEQYF.

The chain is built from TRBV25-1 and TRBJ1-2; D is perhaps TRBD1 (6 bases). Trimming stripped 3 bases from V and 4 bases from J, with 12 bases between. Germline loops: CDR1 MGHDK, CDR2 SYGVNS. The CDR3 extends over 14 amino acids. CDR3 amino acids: CASSDQGRFYGYTF. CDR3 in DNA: TGTGCCAGCAGTGACCAGGGGAGGTTCTATGGCTACACCTTC.

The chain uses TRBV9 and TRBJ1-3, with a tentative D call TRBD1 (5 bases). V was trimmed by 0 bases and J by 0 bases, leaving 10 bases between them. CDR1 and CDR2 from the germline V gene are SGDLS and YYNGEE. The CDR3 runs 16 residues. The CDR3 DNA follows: TGTGCCAGCAGCGTAGCCCCCGGGGCCTCTGGAAACACCATATATTTT. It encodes CASSVAPGASGNTIYF.

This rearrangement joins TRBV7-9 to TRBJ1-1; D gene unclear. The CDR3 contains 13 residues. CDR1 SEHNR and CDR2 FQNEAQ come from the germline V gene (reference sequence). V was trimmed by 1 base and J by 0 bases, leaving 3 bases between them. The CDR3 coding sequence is TGTGCCAGCAGCTTAGTCCTGAACACTGAAGCTTTCTTT. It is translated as CASSLVLNTEAFF.

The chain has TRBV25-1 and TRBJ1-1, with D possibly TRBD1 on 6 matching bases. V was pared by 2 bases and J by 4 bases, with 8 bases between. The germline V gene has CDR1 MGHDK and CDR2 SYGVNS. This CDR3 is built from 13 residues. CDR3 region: CASSEQGITEAFF. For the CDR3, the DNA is TGTGCCAGCAGTGAACAGGGGATCACTGAAGCTTTCTTT.

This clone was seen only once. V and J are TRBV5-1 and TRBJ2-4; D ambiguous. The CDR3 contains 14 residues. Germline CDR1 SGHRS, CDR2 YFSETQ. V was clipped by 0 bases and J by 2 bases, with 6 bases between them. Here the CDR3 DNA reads TGCGCCAGCAGCTTGGGGGGTCCCAAAAACATTCAGTACTTC. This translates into CASSLGGPKNIQYF.

CDR3 bases: TGTGCCAGCAGCCCAACCGGGACTAGCGGGTACAATGAGCAGTTCTTC. Its protein product is CASSPTGTSGYNEQFF. V is TRBV7-3 and J is TRBJ2-1; 12 nucleotides line up with TRBD2. Germline lookup yields CDR1 SGHTA and CDR2 FQGTGA. After removal of 5 bases from V and 4 bases from J, the junction contained 6 bases not matched to a gene. CDR3 length: 16 residues.